This is a list of T cell receptor beta chains from one sample in a study of T cell changes during pregnancy in multiple sclerosis. The table came from immunoSEQ multiplex PCR; TCRdb's copy has only in-frame clones and leaves some out. The data contain approximately 12,000 clones, 90% to 95% of them singletons. Material: CD4+ T cells from peripheral blood mononuclear cells, obtained before pregnancy. These receptors all stem from a female donor with multiple sclerosis, enrolled in a pregnancy study. Both conserved end residues are part of each CDR3. Each record gives: J gene, clone size, D gene, V gene, CDR3 protein, CDR3 DNA. A D gene is named only where the DNA matches it firmly. A row's size may be missing; if present it is once, few, many or a size class.

J gene: TRBJ1-5; clone size: .; D gene: .; V gene: TRBV19; CDR3 protein: CASSARLAGNQPQHF; CDR3 DNA: TGTGCCAGTTCGGCCAGGTTAGCGGGCAATCAGCCCCAGCATTTT
J gene: TRBJ2-7; clone size: .; D gene: TRBD1; V gene: TRBV25-1; CDR3 protein: CASSPDPGQGFRSEQYF; CDR3 DNA: TGTGCCAGCAGTCCGGACCCGGGACAGGGTTTCCGCAGCGAGCAGTACTTC
J gene: TRBJ1-2; clone size: few; D gene: TRBD1; V gene: TRBV9; CDR3 protein: CASSVAGQGYGYTF; CDR3 DNA: TGTGCCAGCAGCGTAGCAGGACAGGGCTATGGCTACACCTTC
J gene: TRBJ2-3; clone size: .; D gene: TRBD1; V gene: TRBV7-8; CDR3 protein: CASSRDRGGTDTQYF; CDR3 DNA: TGTGCCAGCAGCCGGGACAGGGGGGGCACAGATACGCAGTATTTT
J gene: TRBJ1-5; clone size: .; D gene: TRBD1; V gene: TRBV7-8; CDR3 protein: CASSPKRTGAQPQHF; CDR3 DNA: TGTGCCAGCAGCCCGAAGAGGACAGGGGCTCAGCCCCAGCATTTT
J gene: TRBJ2-1; clone size: .; D gene: .; V gene: TRBV5-4; CDR3 protein: CASRAQGVNEQFF; CDR3 DNA: TGTGCCAGCCGTGCACAGGGCGTGAATGAGCAGTTCTTC
J gene: TRBJ1-4; clone size: .; D gene: .; V gene: TRBV19; CDR3 protein: CASSILTTNEKLFF; CDR3 DNA: TGTGCCAGTAGTATACTTACAACTAATGAAAAACTGTTTTTT
J gene: TRBJ1-1; clone size: .; D gene: .; V gene: TRBV6-6; CDR3 protein: CASSYSGRWTEAFF; CDR3 DNA: TGTGCCAGCAGTTATTCGGGAAGGTGGACTGAAGCTTTCTTT
J gene: TRBJ1-6; clone size: .; D gene: .; V gene: TRBV9; CDR3 protein: CASSARGGIGSPLHF; CDR3 DNA: TGTGCCAGCAGCGCGAGGGGAGGCATCGGTTCACCCCTCCACTTT
J gene: TRBJ2-1; clone size: .; D gene: .; V gene: TRBV15; CDR3 protein: CATSGRGLGEQFF; CDR3 DNA: TGTGCCACCAGCGGGCGCGGACTCGGGGAGCAGTTCTTC
J gene: TRBJ2-2; clone size: .; D gene: .; V gene: TRBV18; CDR3 protein: CATTTAEQRVTGELFF; CDR3 DNA: TGTGCCACCACCACGGCAGAACAGCGGGTCACCGGGGAGCTGTTTTTT
J gene: TRBJ1-5; clone size: .; D gene: .; V gene: TRBV30; CDR3 protein: CAWSAGSNQPQHF; CDR3 DNA: TGTGCCTGGAGCGCAGGAAGCAATCAGCCCCAGCATTTT
J gene: TRBJ2-3; clone size: .; D gene: .; V gene: TRBV15; CDR3 protein: CATSRKRLFGTDTQYF; CDR3 DNA: TGTGCCACCAGCAGGAAGAGATTGTTCGGCACAGATACGCAGTATTTT
J gene: TRBJ2-7; clone size: .; D gene: .; V gene: TRBV6-5; CDR3 protein: CASSYSSGQTYEQYF; CDR3 DNA: TGTGCCAGCAGTTACTCCAGCGGACAGACCTACGAGCAGTACTTC
J gene: TRBJ2-2; clone size: .; D gene: .; V gene: TRBV6-4; CDR3 protein: CATRAFATGELFF; CDR3 DNA: TGTGCCACCAGGGCTTTTGCCACCGGGGAGCTGTTTTTT
J gene: TRBJ2-7; clone size: .; D gene: .; V gene: TRBV27; CDR3 protein: CASRTQGPLTYEQYF; CDR3 DNA: TGTGCCAGCAGAACTCAGGGCCCCTTAACCTACGAGCAGTACTTC
J gene: TRBJ2-5; clone size: .; D gene: TRBD2; V gene: TRBV9; CDR3 protein: CASSVQAGGETQYF; CDR3 DNA: TGTGCCAGCAGCGTACAAGCGGGGGGGGAGACCCAGTACTTC
J gene: TRBJ2-2; clone size: .; D gene: TRBD2; V gene: TRBV7-2; CDR3 protein: CASSLNGLAGETGELFF; CDR3 DNA: TGTGCCAGCAGCTTAAATGGACTAGCGGGGGAAACCGGGGAGCTGTTTTTT
J gene: TRBJ1-1; clone size: .; D gene: .; V gene: TRBV5-6; CDR3 protein: CATWTVGRSEAFF; CDR3 DNA: TGTGCCACCTGGACAGTCGGGCGCTCTGAAGCTTTCTTT